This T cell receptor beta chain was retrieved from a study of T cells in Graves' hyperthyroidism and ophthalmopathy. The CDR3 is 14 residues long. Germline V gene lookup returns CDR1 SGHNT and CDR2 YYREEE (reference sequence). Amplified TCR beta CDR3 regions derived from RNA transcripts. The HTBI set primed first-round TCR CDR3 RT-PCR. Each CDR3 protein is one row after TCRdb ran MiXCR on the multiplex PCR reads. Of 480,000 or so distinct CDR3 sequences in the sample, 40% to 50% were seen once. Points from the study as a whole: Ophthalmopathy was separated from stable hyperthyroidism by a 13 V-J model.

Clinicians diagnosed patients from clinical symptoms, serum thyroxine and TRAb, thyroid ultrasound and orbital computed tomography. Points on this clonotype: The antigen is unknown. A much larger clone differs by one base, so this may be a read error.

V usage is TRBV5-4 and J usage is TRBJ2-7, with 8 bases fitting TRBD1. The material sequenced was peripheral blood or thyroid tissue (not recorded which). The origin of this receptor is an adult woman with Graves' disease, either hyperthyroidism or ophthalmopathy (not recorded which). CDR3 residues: CASGFRGPTYEQYF. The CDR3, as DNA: TGTGCCAGCGGCTTCAGGGGGCCTACCTACGAGCAGTACTTC. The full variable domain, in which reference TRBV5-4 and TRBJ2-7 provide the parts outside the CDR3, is ETGVTQSPTHLIKTRGQQVTLRCSSQSGHNTVSWYQQALGQGPQFIFQYYREEENGRGNFPPRFSGLQFPNYSSELNVNALELDDSALYLCASGFRGPTYEQYFGPGTRLTVT.